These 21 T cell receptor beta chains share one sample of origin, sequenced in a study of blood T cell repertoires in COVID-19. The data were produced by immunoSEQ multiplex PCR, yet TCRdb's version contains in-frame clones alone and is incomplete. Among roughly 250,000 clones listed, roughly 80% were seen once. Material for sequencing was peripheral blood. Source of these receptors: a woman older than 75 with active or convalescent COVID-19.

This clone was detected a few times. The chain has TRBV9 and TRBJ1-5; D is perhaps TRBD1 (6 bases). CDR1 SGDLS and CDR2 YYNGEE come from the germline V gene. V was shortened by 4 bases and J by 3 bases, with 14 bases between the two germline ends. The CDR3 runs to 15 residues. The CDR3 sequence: CASSSQGGFNQPQHF. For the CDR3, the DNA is TGTGCCAGCAGCTCACAAGGGGGATTCAATCAGCCCCAGCATTTT.

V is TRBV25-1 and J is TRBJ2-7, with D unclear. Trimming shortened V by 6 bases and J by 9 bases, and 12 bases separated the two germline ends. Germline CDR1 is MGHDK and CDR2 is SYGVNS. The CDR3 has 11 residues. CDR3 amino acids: CASSNTAGQYF. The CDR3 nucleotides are TGTGCCAGCAGCAATACTGCAGGGCAGTACTTC.

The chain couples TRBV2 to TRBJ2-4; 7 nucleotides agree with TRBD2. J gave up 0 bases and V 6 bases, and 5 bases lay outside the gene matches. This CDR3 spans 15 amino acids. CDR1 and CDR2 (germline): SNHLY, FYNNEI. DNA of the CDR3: TGTGCCAGCAGGGGGGACTACCTAGCCAAAAACATTCAGTACTTC. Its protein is CASRGDYLAKNIQYF.

This CDR3 reads CASSHRPLPGGTEAFF. The CDR3 DNA follows: TGTGCCAGCAGCCACAGACCTTTACCGGGGGGCACTGAAGCTTTCTTT. The rearrangement links TRBV3-1 (or the pseudogene TRBV3-2) to TRBJ1-1; D may be TRBD1 (5 bases). The CDR3 length is 16 residues. CDR1 LGHDT and CDR2 YNNKEL come from the germline V gene (reference sequence). The V end lost 3 bases, the J end lost 4 bases, and 18 bases lay between the germline ends.

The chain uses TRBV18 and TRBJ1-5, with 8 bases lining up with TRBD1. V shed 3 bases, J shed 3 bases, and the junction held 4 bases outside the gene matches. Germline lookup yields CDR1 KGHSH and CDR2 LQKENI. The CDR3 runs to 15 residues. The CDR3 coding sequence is TGTGCCAGCTCACCCGGGACAGGCGACAATCAGCCCCAGCATTTT. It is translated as CASSPGTGDNQPQHF.

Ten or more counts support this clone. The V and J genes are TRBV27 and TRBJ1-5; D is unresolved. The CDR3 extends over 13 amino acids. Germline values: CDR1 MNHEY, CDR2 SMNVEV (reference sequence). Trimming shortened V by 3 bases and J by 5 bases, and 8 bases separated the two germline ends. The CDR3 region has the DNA TGTGCCAGCAGTTTTTACGGGGATCAGCCCCAGCATTTT. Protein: CASSFYGDQPQHF.

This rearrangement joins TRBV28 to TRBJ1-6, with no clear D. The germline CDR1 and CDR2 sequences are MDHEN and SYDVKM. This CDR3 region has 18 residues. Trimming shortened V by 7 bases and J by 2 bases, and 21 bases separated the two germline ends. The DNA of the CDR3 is TGTGCCAGCACCTCGCCCCTCCCCCGGAGGACCTATAATTCACCCCTCCACTTT. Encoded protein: CASTSPLPRRTYNSPLHF.

DNA for the CDR3: TGCGCCAGCAGCCCCGGGACAGCAGTGAACACTGAAGCTTTCTTT. Its translation is CASSPGTAVNTEAFF. The chain couples TRBV5-1 to TRBJ1-1; TRBD1 matches 7 bases. Per the germline V gene, CDR1 is SGHRS and CDR2 is YFSETQ. J lost 0 bases, V lost 4 bases, and 6 bases had no gene match. CDR3 length equals 15 residues.

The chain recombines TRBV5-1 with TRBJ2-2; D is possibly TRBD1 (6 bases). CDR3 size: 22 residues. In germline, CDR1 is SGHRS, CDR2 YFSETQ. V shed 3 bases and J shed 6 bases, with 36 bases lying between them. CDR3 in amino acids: CASSWGPSGAYRRISSAGELFF. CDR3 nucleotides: TGCGCCAGCAGCTGGGGGCCCTCCGGGGCTTATAGGCGGATATCAAGTGCCGGGGAGCTGTTTTTT.

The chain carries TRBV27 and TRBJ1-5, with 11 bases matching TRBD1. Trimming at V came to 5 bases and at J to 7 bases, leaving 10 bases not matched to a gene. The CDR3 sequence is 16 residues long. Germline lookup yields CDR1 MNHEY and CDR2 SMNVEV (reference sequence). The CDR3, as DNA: TGTGCCAGCAGTCCTCACGGCGGACAGGGGGCGCAGCCCCAGCATTTT. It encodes CASSPHGGQGAQPQHF.

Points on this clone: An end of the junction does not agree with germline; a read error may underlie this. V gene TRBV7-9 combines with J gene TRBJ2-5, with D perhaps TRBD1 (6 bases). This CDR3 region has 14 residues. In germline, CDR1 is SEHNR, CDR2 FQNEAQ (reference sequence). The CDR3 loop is CASSSNPLTGHEDF. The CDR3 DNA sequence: TGTGCCAGCAGCTCAAATCCTTTGACAGGCCATGAGGACTTC.

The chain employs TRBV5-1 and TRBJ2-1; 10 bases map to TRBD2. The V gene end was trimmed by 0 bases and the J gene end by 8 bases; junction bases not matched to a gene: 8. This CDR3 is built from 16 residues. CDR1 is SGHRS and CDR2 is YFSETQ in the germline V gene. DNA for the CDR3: TGCGCCAGCAGCTTGGAGGTCCTAGCGGGAGTGGATGAGCAGTTCTTC. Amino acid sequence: CASSLEVLAGVDEQFF.

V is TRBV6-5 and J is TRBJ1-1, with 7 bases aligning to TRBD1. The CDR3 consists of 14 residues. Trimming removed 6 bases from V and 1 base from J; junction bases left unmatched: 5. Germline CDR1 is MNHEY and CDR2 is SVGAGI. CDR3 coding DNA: TGTGCCAGCAGAGGACAGGCTCCGAACACTGAAGCTTTCTTT. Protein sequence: CASRGQAPNTEAFF.

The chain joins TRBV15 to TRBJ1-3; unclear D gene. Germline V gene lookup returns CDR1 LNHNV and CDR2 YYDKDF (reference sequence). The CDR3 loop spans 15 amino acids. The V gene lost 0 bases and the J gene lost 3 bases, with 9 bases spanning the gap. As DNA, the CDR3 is TGTGCCACCAGCAGAGATAGGAGTTTTGGAAACACCATATATTTT. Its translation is CATSRDRSFGNTIYF.

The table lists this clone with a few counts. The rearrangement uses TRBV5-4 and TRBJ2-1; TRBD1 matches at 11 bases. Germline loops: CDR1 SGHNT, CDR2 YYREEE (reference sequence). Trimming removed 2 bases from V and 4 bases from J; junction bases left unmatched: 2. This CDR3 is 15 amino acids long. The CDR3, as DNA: TGTGCCAGCAGCTTCGGGACAGGGGGGTACAATGAGCAGTTCTTC. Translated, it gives CASSFGTGGYNEQFF.

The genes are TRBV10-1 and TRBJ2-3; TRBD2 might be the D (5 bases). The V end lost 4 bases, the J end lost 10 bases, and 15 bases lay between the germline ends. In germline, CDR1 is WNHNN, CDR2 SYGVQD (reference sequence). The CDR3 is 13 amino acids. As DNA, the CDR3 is TGCGCCAGCAGTGTGACACCCGAGGGCGCGCAGTATTTT. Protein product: CASSVTPEGAQYF.

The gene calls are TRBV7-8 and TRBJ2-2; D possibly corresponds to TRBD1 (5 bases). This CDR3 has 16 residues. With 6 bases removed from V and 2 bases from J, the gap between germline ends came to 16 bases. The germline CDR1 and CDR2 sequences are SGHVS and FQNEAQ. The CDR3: CASSLGTGFNTGELFF. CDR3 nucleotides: TGTGCCAGCAGTCTGGGAACAGGATTCAACACCGGGGAGCTGTTTTTT.

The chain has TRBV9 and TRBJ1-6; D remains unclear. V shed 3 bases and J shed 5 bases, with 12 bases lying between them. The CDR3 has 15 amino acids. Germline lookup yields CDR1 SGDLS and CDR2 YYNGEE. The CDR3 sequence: CASSGAGINNSPLHF. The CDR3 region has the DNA TGTGCCAGCAGCGGGGCCGGGATAAATAATTCACCCCTCCACTTT.

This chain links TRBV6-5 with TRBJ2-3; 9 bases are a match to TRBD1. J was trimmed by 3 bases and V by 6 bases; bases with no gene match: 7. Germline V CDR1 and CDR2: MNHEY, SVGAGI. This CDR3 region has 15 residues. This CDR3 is CASSLQGARTDTQYF. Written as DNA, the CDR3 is TGTGCCAGCAGCCTACAGGGGGCGAGGACAGATACGCAGTATTTT.

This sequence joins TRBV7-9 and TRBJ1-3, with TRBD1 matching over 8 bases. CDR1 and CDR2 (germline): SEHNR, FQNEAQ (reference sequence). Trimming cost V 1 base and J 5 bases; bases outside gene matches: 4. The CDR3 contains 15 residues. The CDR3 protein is CASSLVSGGRNTIYF. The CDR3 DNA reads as TGTGCCAGCAGCTTAGTTTCAGGGGGCAGAAACACCATATATTTT.

The CDR3 sequence is CAIHPGLAGAGSYEQYF. CDR3 DNA sequence: TGTGCCATCCACCCGGGACTAGCGGGGGCGGGATCCTACGAGCAGTACTTC. The chain couples TRBV10-3 to TRBJ2-7, with TRBD2 identical over 14 bases. This CDR3 comprises 17 residues. The germline V gene has CDR1 ENHRY and CDR2 SYGVKD. Trimming took 8 bases from V and 1 from J; bases not matched to a gene: 10.